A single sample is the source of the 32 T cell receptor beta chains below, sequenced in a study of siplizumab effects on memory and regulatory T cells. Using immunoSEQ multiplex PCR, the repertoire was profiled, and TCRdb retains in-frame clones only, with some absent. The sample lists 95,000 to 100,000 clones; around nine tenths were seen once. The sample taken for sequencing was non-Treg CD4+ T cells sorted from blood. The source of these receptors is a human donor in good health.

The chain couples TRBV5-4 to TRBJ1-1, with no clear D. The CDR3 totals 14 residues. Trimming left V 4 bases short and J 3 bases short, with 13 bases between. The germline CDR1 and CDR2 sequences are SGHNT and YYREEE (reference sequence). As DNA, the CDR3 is TGTGCCAGCAGCACCCCGGGTAAGGACACTGAAGCTTTCTTT. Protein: CASSTPGKDTEAFF.

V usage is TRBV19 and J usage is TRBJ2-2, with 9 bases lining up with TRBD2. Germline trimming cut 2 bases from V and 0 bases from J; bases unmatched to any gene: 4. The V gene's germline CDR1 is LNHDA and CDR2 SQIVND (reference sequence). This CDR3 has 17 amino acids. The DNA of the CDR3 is TGTGCCAGTAGTATAAGAGCGGGAGGCCCGAACACCGGGGAGCTGTTTTTT. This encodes CASSIRAGGPNTGELFF.

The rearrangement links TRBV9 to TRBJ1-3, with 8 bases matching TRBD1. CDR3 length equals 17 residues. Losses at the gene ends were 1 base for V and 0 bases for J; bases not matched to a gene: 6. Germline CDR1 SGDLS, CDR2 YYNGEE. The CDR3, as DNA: TGTGCCAGCAGCGTACGGACAGGGCAACTCTCTGGAAACACCATATATTTT. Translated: CASSVRTGQLSGNTIYF.

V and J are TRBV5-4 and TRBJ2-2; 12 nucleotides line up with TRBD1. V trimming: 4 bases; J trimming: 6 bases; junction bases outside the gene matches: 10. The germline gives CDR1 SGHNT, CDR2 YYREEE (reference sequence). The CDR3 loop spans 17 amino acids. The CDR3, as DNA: TGTGCCAGCAGCCCCTCCCCGGGACAGGGGGCCGCCGGGGAGCTGTTTTTT. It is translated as CASSPSPGQGAAGELFF.

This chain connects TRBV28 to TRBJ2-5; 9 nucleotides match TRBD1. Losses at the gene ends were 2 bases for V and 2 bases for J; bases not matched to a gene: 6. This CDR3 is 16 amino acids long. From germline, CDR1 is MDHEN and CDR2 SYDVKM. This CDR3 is CASSLPGTGKQETQYF. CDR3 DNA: TGTGCCAGCAGTTTACCCGGGACAGGGAAACAAGAGACCCAGTACTTC.

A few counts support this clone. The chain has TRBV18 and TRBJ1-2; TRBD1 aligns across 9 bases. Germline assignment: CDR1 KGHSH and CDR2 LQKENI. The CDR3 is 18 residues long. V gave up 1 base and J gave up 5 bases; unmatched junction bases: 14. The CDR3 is CASSPRQDRGFDLYGYTF. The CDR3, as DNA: TGTGCCAGCTCACCACGTCAGGACAGGGGCTTCGATCTTTATGGCTACACCTTC.

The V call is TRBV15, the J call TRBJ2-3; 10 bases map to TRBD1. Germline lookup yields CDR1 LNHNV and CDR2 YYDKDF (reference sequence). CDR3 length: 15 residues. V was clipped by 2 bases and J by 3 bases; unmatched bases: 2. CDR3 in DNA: TGTGCCACCAGCAGACGGACAGGGGGAACAGATACGCAGTATTTT. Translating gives CATSRRTGGTDTQYF. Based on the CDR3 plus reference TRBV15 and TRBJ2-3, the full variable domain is DAMVIQNPRYQVTQFGKPVTLSCSQTLNHNVMYWYQQKSSQAPKLLFHYYDKDFNNEADTPDNFQSRRPNTSFCFLDIRSPGLGDTAMYLCATSRRTGGTDTQYFGPGTRLTVL.

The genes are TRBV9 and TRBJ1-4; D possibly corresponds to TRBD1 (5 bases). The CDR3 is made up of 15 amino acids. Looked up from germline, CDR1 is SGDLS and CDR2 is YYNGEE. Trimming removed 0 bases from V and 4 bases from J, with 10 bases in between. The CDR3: CASSVGSGGNEKLFF. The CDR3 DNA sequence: TGTGCCAGCAGCGTAGGGTCGGGGGGTAATGAAAAACTGTTTTTT.

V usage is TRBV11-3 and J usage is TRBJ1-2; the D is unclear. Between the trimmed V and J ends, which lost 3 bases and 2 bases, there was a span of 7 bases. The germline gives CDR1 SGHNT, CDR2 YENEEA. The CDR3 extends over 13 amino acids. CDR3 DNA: TGTGCCAGCAGCTTTAGCCAGAACTATGGCTACACCTTC. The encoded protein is CASSFSQNYGYTF.

As DNA, the CDR3 is TGTGCCAGCAGCTCGACGGCGGATAATGAAAAACTGTTTTTT. Translated, it gives CASSSTADNEKLFF. This chain connects TRBV5-4 to TRBJ1-4, with no clear D. The CDR3 consists of 14 residues. Germline values: CDR1 SGHNT, CDR2 YYREEE (reference sequence). Trimming took 3 bases from V and 4 from J, leaving 10 bases between them.

The CDR3 protein is CATSRDRGSTEAFF. The CDR3 DNA reads as TGTGCCACCAGCAGAGATCGGGGGAGTACTGAAGCTTTCTTT. The chain is built from TRBV15 and TRBJ1-1; D perhaps matches TRBD1 (5 bases). V was trimmed by 0 bases and J by 5 bases, leaving 10 bases between them. This CDR3 comprises 14 residues. Germline V gene data show CDR1 as LNHNV and CDR2 as YYDKDF (reference sequence). Full variable domain (outside the CDR3, taken from reference TRBV15 and TRBJ1-1): DAMVIQNPRYQVTQFGKPVTLSCSQTLNHNVMYWYQQKSSQAPKLLFHYYDKDFNNEADTPDNFQSRRPNTSFCFLDIRSPGLGDTAMYLCATSRDRGSTEAFFGQGTRLTVV.

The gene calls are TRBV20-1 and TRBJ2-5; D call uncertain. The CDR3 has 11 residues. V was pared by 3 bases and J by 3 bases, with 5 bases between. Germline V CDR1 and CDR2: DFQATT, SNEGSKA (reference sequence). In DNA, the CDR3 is TGCAGTGCTAGGCCGGAAGAGACCCAGTACTTC. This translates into CSARPEETQYF.

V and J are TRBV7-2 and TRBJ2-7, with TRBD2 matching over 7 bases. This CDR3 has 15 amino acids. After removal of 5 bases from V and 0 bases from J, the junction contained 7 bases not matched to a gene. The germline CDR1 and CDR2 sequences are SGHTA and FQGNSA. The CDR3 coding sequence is TGTGCCAGCAGCAACCCTAGCGGAGTCTCCTACGAGCAGTACTTC. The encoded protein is CASSNPSGVSYEQYF.

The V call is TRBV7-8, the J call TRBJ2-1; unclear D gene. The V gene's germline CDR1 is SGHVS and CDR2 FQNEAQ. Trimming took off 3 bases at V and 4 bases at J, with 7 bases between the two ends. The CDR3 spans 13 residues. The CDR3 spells CASSFRAYNEQFF. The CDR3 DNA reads TGTGCCAGCAGCTTTAGAGCATACAATGAGCAGTTCTTC.

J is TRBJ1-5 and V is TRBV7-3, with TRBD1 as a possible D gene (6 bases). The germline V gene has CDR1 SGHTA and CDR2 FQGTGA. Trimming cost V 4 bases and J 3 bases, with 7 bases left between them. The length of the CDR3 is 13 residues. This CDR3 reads CASSWDNNQPQHF. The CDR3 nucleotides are TGTGCCAGCAGCTGGGACAACAATCAGCCCCAGCATTTT. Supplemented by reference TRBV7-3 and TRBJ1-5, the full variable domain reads GAGVSQTPSNKVTEKGKYVELRCDPISGHTALYWYRQSLGQGPEFLIYFQGTGAADDSGLPNDRFFAVRPEGSVSTLKIQRTERGDSAVYLCASSWDNNQPQHFGDGTRLSIL.

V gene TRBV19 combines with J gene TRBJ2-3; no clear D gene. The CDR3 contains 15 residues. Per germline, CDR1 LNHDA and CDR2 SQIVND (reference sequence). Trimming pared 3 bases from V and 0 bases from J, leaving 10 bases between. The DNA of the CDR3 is TGTGCCAGTAGTATCGTCAGGTCTAGCACAGATACGCAGTATTTT. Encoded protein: CASSIVRSSTDTQYF.

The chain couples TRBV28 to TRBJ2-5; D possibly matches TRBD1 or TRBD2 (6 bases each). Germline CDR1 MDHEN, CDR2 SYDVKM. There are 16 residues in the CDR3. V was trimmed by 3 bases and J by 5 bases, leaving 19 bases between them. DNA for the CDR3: TGTGCCAGCAGTTTGGGGGGCAGGGGAAGGACCGAGACCCAGTACTTC. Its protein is CASSLGGRGRTETQYF.

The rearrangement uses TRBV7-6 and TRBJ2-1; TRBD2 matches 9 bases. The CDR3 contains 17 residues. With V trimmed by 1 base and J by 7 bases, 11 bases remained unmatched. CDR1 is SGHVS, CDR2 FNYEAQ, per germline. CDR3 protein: CASSLVRASGIGNEQFF. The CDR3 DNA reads TGTGCCAGCAGCTTAGTGAGGGCTAGCGGGATTGGTAATGAGCAGTTCTTC. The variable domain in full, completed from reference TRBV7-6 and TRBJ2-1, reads GAGVSQSPRYKVTKRGQDVALRCDPISGHVSLYWYRQALGQGPEFLTYFNYEAQQDKSGLPNDRFSAERPEGSISTLTIQRTEQRDSAMYRCASSLVRASGIGNEQFFGPGTRLTVL.

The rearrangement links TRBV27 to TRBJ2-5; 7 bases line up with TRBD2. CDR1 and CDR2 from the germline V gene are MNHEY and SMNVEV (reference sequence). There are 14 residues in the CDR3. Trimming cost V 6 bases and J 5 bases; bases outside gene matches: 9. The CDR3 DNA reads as TGTGCCAGCAGCTCTAGGGGACTAACGGAGACCCAGTACTTC. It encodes CASSSRGLTETQYF.

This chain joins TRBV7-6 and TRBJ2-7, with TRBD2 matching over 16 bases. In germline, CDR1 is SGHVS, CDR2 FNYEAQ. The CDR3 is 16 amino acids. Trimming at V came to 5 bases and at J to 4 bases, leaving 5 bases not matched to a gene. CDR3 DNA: TGTGCCAGCAGCCTCGGGACTAGCGGGAGGGAGTACGAGCAGTACTTC. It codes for CASSLGTSGREYEQYF. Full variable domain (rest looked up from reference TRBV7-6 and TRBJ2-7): GAGVSQSPRYKVTKRGQDVALRCDPISGHVSLYWYRQALGQGPEFLTYFNYEAQQDKSGLPNDRFSAERPEGSISTLTIQRTEQRDSAMYRCASSLGTSGREYEQYFGPGTRLTVT.

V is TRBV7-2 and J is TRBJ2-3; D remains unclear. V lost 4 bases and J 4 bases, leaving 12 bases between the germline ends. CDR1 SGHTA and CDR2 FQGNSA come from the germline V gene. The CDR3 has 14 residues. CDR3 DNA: TGTGCCAGCAGCTCACACACCCCCGCAGATACGCAGTATTTT. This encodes CASSSHTPADTQYF.

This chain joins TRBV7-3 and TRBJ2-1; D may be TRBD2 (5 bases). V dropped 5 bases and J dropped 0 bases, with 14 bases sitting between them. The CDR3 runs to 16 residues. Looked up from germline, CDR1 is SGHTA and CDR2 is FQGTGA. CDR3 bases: TGTGCCAGCAGCACTGGACCGGGGATCTCCTACAATGAGCAGTTCTTC. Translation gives CASSTGPGISYNEQFF.

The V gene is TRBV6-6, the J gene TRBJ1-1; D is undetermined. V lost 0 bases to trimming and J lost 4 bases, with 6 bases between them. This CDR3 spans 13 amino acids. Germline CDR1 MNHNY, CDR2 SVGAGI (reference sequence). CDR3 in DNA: TGTGCCAGCAGTTACTCGCGGGGCACTGAAGCTTTCTTT. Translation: CASSYSRGTEAFF.

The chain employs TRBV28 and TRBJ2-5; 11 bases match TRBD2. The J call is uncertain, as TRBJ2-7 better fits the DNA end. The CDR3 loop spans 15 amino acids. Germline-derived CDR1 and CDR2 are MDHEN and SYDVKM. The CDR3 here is CASSPPSGRTNEQYF. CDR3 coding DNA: TGTGCCAGCAGTCCGCCTAGCGGGAGGACAAACGAGCAGTACTTC.

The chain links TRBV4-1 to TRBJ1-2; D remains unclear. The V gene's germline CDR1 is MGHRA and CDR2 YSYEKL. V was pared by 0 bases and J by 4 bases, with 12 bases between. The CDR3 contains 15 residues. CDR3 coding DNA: TGCGCCAGCAGCCAAGATCCAGTCGGAACCTATGGCTACACCTTC. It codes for CASSQDPVGTYGYTF.

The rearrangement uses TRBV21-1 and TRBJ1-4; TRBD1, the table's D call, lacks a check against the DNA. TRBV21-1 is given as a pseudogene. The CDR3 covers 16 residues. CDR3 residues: CASSKYSGSTNEKLFF. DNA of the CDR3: TGTGCCAGCAGCAAATACAGTGGCTCAACTAATGAAAAACTGTTTTTT.

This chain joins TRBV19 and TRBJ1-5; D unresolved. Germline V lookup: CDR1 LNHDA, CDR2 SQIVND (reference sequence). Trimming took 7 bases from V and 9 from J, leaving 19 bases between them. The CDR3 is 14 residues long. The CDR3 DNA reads TGTGCCAGTACCTTGAGTCCAGGAGCTTGGCCCCAGCATTTT. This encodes CASTLSPGAWPQHF.

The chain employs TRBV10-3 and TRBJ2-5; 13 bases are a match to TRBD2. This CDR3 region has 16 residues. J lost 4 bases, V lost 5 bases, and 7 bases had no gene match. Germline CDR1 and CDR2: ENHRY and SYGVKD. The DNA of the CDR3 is TGTGCCATCAGTAACGGACTAGCGGGAGAGGGAGAGACCCAGTACTTC. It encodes CAISNGLAGEGETQYF.

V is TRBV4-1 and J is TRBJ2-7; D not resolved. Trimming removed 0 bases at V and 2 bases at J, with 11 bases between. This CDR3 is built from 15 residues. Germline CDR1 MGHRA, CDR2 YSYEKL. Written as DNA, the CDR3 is TGCGCCAGCAGCCAAGATCGGGCGCCCACCTACGAGCAGTACTTC. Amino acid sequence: CASSQDRAPTYEQYF.

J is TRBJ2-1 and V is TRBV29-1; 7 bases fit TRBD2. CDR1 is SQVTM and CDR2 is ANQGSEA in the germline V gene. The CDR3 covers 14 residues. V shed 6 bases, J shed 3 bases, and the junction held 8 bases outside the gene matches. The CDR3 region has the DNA TGCAGCGTCGACCTAGCGGAGCGCTACAATGAGCAGTTCTTC. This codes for CSVDLAERYNEQFF.

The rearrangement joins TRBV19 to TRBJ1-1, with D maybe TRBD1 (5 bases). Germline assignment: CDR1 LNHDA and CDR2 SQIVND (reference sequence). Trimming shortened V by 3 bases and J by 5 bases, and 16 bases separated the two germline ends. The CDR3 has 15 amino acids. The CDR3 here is CASSITGLGGTEAFF. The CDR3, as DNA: TGTGCCAGTAGTATTACCGGACTCGGGGGGACTGAAGCTTTCTTT.

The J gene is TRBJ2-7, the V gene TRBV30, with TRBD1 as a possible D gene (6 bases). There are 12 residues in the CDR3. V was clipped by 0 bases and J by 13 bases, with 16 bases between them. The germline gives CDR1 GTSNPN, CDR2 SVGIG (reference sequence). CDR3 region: CAWSVPVTGFYF. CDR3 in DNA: TGTGCCTGGAGTGTACCAGTGACAGGCTTCTACTTC.